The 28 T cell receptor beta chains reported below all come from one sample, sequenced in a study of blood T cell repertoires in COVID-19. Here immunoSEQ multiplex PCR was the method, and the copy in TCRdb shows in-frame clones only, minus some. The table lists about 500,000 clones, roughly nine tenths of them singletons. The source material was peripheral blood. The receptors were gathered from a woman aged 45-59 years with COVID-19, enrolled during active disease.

The CDR3 DNA is TGTGCCAGCAGTTGGGCCGTTTCGACTAGCGGGGTAACTACAGATACGCAGTATTTT. Protein product: CASSWAVSTSGVTTDTQYF. The chain couples TRBV28 to TRBJ2-3, with 11 bases aligning to TRBD2. Germline V lookup: CDR1 MDHEN, CDR2 SYDVKM. This CDR3 is 19 amino acids long. Trimming at V came to 4 bases and at J to 3 bases, leaving 15 bases not matched to a gene.

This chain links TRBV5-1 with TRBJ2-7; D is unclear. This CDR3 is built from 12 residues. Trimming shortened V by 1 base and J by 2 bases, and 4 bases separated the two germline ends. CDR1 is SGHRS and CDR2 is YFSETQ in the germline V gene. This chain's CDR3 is CASSLSTYEQYF. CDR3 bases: TGCGCCAGCAGCTTGTCAACCTACGAGCAGTACTTC.

CDR3 DNA: TGTGCCAGCAGCCCAACAGGGTTCCCAGATACGCAGTATTTT. Translating it yields CASSPTGFPDTQYF. The chain employs TRBV7-3 and TRBJ2-3; D is possibly TRBD1 (6 bases). The CDR3 is 14 residues long. The V end was cut by 5 bases, the J end by 4 bases, with 13 bases between. The germline V gene encodes CDR1 SGHTA and CDR2 FQGTGA. Filled out from reference TRBV7-3 and TRBJ2-3, the complete variable domain reads GAGVSQTPSNKVTEKGKYVELRCDPISGHTALYWYRQSLGQGPEFLIYFQGTGAADDSGLPNDRFFAVRPEGSVSTLKIQRTERGDSAVYLCASSPTGFPDTQYFGPGTRLTVL.

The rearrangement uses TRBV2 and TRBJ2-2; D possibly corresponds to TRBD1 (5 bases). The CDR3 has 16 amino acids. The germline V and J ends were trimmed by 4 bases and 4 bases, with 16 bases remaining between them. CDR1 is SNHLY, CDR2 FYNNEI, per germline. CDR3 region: CASSVVRGRGTGELFF. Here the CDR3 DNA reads TGTGCCAGCAGTGTAGTAAGGGGTAGGGGCACCGGGGAGCTGTTTTTT.

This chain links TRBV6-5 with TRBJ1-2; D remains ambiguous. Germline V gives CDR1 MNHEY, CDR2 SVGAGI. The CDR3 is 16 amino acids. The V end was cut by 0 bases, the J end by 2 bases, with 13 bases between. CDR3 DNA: TGTGCCAGCAGTTACTCGAGGGTACGGTGGAACTATGGCTACACCTTC. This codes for CASSYSRVRWNYGYTF.

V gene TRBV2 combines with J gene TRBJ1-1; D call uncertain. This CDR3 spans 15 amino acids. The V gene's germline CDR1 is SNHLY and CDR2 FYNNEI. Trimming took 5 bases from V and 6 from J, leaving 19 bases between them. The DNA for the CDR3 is TGTGCCAGCAGTAACCCGGGAATCACGGCAGCTGAAGCTTTCTTT. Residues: CASSNPGITAAEAFF.

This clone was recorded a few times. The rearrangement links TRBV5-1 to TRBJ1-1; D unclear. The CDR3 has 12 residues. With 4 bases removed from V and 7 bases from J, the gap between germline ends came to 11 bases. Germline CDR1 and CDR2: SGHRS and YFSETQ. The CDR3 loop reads CASSAGRVEAFF. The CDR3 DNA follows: TGCGCCAGCAGCGCGGGGAGGGTTGAAGCTTTCTTT.

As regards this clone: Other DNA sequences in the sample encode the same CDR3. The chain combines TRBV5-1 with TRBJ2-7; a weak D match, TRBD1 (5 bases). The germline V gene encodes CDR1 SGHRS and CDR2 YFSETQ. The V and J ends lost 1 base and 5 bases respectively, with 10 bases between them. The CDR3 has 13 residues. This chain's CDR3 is CASSLTGPDEQYF. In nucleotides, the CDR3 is TGCGCCAGCAGCTTGACAGGACCAGACGAGCAGTACTTC.

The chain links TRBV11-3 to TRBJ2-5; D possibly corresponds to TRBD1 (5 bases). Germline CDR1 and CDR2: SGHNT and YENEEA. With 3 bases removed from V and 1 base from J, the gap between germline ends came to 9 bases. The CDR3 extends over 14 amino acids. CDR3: CASSLGRAQETQYF. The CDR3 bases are TGTGCCAGCAGCTTGGGCAGGGCCCAAGAGACCCAGTACTTC.

CDR3 residues: CASSRSSGGGNGYTF. The CDR3 DNA is TGTGCCAGCAGTCGCTCCTCCGGCGGGGGAAACGGCTACACCTTC. This sequence joins TRBV27 and TRBJ1-2, with a weak D call TRBD1 (5 bases). Germline V gene lookup returns CDR1 MNHEY and CDR2 SMNVEV (reference sequence). This CDR3 comprises 15 residues. V gave up 5 bases and J gave up 8 bases, with 21 bases separating them.

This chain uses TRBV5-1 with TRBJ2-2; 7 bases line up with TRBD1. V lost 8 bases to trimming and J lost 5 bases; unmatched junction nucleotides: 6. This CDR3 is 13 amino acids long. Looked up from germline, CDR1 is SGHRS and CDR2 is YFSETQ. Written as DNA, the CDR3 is TGCGCCAGTTCGGTGGACAGGACCGGGGAGCTGTTTTTT. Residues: CASSVDRTGELFF.

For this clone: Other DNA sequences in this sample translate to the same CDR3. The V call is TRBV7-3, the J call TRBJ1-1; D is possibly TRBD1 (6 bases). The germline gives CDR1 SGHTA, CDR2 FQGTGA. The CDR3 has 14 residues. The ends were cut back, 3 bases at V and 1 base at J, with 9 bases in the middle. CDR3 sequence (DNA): TGTGCCAGCAGCTTGGGGGGGCGGAACACTGAAGCTTTCTTT. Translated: CASSLGGRNTEAFF.

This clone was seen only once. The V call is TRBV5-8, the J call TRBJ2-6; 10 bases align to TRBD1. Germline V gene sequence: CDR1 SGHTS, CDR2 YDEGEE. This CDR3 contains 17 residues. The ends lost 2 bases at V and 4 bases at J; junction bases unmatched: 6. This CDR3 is CASSFGTGASGANVLTF. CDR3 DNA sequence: TGTGCCAGCAGCTTCGGGACAGGGGCGTCCGGGGCCAACGTCCTGACTTTC.

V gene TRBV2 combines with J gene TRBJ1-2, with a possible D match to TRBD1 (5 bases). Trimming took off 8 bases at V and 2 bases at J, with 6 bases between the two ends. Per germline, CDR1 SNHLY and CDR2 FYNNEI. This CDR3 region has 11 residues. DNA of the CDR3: TGTGCCAGCGGACAAAACTATGGCTACACCTTC. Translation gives CASGQNYGYTF.

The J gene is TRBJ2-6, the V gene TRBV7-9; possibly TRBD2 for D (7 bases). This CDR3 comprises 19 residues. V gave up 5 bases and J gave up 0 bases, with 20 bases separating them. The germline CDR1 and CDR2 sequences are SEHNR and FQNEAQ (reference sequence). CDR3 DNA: TGTGCCAGCAGCAGGGCGGGGGCGGTCCGCCACTCTGGGGCCAACGTCCTGACTTTC. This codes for CASSRAGAVRHSGANVLTF.

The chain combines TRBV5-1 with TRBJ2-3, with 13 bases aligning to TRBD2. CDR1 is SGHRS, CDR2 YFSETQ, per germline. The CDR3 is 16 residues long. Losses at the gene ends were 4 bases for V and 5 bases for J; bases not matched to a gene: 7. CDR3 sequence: CASSGTSGGAVDTQYF. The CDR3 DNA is TGCGCCAGCAGCGGAACTAGCGGGGGGGCAGTAGATACGCAGTATTTT.

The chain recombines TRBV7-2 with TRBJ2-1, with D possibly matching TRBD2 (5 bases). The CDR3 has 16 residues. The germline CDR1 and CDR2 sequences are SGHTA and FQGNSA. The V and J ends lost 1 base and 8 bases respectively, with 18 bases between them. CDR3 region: CASSLGPDPAVDEQFF. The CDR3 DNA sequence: TGTGCCAGCAGCTTAGGTCCGGACCCAGCGGTCGATGAGCAGTTCTTC.

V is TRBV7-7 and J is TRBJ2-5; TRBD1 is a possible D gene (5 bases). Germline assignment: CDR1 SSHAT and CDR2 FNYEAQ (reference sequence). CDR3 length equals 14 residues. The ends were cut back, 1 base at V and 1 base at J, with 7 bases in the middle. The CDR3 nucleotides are TGTGCCAGCAGCTTAGGCACAGGCCAAGAGACCCAGTACTTC. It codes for CASSLGTGQETQYF.

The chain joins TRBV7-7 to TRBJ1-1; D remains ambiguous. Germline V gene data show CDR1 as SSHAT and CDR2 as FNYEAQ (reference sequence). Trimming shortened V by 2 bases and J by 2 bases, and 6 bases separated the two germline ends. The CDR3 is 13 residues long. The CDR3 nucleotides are TGTGCCAGCAGCTTACGGGAAAACACTGAAGCTTTCTTT. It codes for CASSLRENTEAFF. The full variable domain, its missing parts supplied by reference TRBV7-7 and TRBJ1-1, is GAGVSQSPRYKVTKRGQDVTLRCDPISSHATLYWYQQALGQGPEFLTYFNYEAQPDKSGLPSDRFSAERPEGSISTLTIQRTEQRDSAMYRCASSLRENTEAFFGQGTRLTVV.

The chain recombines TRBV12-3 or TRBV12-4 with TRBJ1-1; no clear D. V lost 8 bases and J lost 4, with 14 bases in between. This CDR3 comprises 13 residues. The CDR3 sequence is CASQTSTGTEAFF. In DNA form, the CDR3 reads TGTGCCAGCCAGACCTCGACGGGCACTGAAGCTTTCTTT.

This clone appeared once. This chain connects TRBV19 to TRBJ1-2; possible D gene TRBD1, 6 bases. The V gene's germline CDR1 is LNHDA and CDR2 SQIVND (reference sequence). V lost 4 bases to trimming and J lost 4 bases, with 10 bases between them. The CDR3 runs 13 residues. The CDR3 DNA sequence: TGTGCCAGTAGTACAGGGGATGGCTATGGCTACACCTTC. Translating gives CASSTGDGYGYTF.

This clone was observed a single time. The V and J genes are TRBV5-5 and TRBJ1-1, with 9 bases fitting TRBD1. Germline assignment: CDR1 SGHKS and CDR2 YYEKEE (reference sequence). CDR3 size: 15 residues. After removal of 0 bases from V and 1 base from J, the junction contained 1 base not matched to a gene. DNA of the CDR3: TGTGCCAGCAGCTTGGAGGGACAGGGGAACACTGAAGCTTTCTTT. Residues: CASSLEGQGNTEAFF.

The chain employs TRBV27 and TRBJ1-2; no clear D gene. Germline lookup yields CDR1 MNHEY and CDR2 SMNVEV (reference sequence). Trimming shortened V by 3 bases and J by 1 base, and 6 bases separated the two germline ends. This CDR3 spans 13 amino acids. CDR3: CASSFGINYGYTF. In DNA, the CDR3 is TGTGCCAGCAGTTTTGGCATTAACTATGGCTACACCTTC.

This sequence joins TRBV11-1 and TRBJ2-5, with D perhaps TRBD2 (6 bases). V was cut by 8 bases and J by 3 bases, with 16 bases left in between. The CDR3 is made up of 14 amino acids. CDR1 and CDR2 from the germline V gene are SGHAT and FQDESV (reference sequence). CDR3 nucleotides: TGTGCCAGCGTCCAAGAGGCGGGGAAAGAGACCCAGTACTTC. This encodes CASVQEAGKETQYF.

CDR3 bases: TGTGCCAGCTACGCCGGGACAGGGGATCACGATGAGCAGTTCTTC. The encoded protein is CASYAGTGDHDEQFF. V is TRBV2 and J is TRBJ2-1, with TRBD1 matching over 10 bases. From germline, CDR1 is SNHLY and CDR2 FYNNEI. V was pared by 8 bases and J by 8 bases, with 12 bases of the junction left unmatched. CDR3 length: 15 residues.

CDR3 DNA sequence: TGTGCCAGCAGCTTCTCCCGAGGACAGGGGAGAGGTGGTGAGCAGTTCTTC. It is translated as CASSFSRGQGRGGEQFF. The rearrangement joins TRBV7-8 to TRBJ2-1, with 9 bases aligning to TRBD1. This CDR3 is built from 17 residues. V was pared by 3 bases and J by 9 bases, with 15 bases of the junction left unmatched. The V gene's germline CDR1 is SGHVS and CDR2 FQNEAQ.

The CDR3, as DNA: TGTGCCAGCAGCCCAGGCCCCGCCTACGAGCAGTACTTC. Amino acids: CASSPGPAYEQYF. The chain carries TRBV7-3 and TRBJ2-7; D is undetermined. CDR3 length equals 13 residues. Germline assignment: CDR1 SGHTA and CDR2 FQGTGA. Between the trimmed V and J ends, which lost 5 bases and 2 bases, there was a span of 10 bases.

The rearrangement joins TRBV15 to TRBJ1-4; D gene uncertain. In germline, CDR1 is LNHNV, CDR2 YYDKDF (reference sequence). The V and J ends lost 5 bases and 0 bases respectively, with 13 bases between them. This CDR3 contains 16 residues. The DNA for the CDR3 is TGTGCCACCAGCTCAGATTGGGCTGCAACTAATGAAAAACTGTTTTTT. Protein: CATSSDWAATNEKLFF.